This T cell receptor (beta chain) emerged from a study of shared clonotypes between healthy human individuals. Study-level background: Each donor contributed plates that comprised three CD4 naive, three CD4 memory, two CD8 naive and one CD8 memory.

The CD4+ fraction was divided into a CD45RA+ naive subset and a CD45RA-negative memory subset. Worth noting for this clone: Antigen specificity is unknown.

Profiling relied on immunoSEQ multiplex PCR, and the TCRdb table lists in-frame clones only, not all of them. This sample yields some 1.5 million clones, of which 95% to 99% are seen a single time; around 0.47% belongs to the top ten. Regarding the study as a whole: Rarefaction analysis demonstrated incomplete sorted-subset sequencing notwithstanding large depth. Clonotype sharing across donors was expected to vary with sequencing depth.

This clonotype was obtained from a man younger than 40 in good health. The sample was naive CD4+ T cells sorted from blood. The subset: CD45RA+ positively selected.

CDR3 nucleotide sequence: TGTGCCAGCAGTCGGTTGGGGTCTGAGCAGTTCTTC. It codes for CASSRLGSEQFF. This chain connects TRBV6-5 to TRBJ2-1, with D unresolved. This CDR3 has 12 residues. Per germline, CDR1 MNHEY and CDR2 SVGAGI. The V end was cut by 5 bases, the J end by 9 bases, with 11 bases between.